The 18 T cell receptor beta chains given below trace back to one sample, sequenced in a study of blood T cell repertoires in COVID-19. The assay was immunoSEQ multiplex PCR, and TCRdb's table has in-frame clones only and misses some. The table has about 140,000 clones, roughly 84% seen once. Input material: peripheral blood. These receptors all come from a man younger than 45 with COVID-19, enrolled during active disease.

The gene calls are TRBV15 and TRBJ2-1; 9 bases agree with TRBD1. The trim removed 0 bases at V and 6 bases at J, leaving 6 bases unmatched. CDR3 length: 16 amino acids. Germline V gives CDR1 LNHNV, CDR2 YYDKDF (reference sequence). DNA of the CDR3: TGTGCCACCAGCAGAGAACAGGGGGCCCGATTCAATGAGCAGTTCTTC. This sequence encodes CATSREQGARFNEQFF.

V is TRBV6-5 and J is TRBJ2-7; TRBD1 aligns across 7 bases. With V trimmed by 7 bases and J by 0 bases, 9 bases remained unmatched. The CDR3 covers 15 residues. Germline V lookup: CDR1 MNHEY, CDR2 SVGAGI. CDR3 nucleotides: TGTGCCAGCACTCACCGACAGGGAAGCTCCTACGAGCAGTACTTC. It is translated as CASTHRQGSSYEQYF.

This chain connects TRBV14 to TRBJ1-1; D possibly corresponds to TRBD1 (5 bases). V was cut by 3 bases and J by 0 bases, with 17 bases left in between. This CDR3 region has 17 residues. Per germline, CDR1 SGHDN and CDR2 FVKESK. CDR3 DNA sequence: TGTGCCAGCAGCCACCAGGGACTAATGACGGTGAACACTGAAGCTTTCTTT. It yields the protein CASSHQGLMTVNTEAFF.

This chain links TRBV7-6 with TRBJ2-2; the match to TRBD1 covers 8 bases. Germline CDR1 SGHVS, CDR2 FNYEAQ. This CDR3 contains 15 residues. Trimming removed 3 bases from V and 7 bases from J; junction bases left unmatched: 7. CDR3 amino acids: CASSFSGGAGGELFF. The CDR3 region has the DNA TGTGCCAGCAGCTTTTCAGGGGGCGCGGGCGGGGAGCTGTTTTTT. The complete variable domain, with remaining parts taken from reference TRBV7-6 and TRBJ2-2, reads GAGVSQSPRYKVTKRGQDVALRCDPISGHVSLYWYRQALGQGPEFLTYFNYEAQQDKSGLPNDRFSAERPEGSISTLTIQRTEQRDSAMYRCASSFSGGAGGELFFGEGSRLTVL.

The table lists this clone with a few counts. This chain joins TRBV6-1 and TRBJ1-2; D possibly corresponds to TRBD1 (5 bases). The V gene's germline CDR1 is MNHNS and CDR2 SASEGT. Trimming took off 2 bases at V and 7 bases at J, with 17 bases between the two ends. The CDR3 is 15 residues long. CDR3 loop: CASSERRGRLGGYTF. The CDR3 region has the DNA TGTGCCAGCAGTGAACGGAGGGGAAGGCTTGGTGGCTACACCTTC.

This rearrangement joins TRBV28 to TRBJ2-1; 9 positions agree with TRBD2. This CDR3 has 15 residues. J lost 6 bases, V lost 2 bases, and 5 bases had no gene match. Germline-derived CDR1 and CDR2 are MDHEN and SYDVKM. CDR3 loop: CASSLIAGEGNEQFF. CDR3 nucleotides: TGTGCCAGCAGTTTAATAGCGGGAGAGGGCAATGAGCAGTTCTTC. Full variable domain (remainder filled in from reference TRBV28 and TRBJ2-1): DVKVTQSSRYLVKRTGEKVFLECVQDMDHENMFWYRQDPGLGLRLIYFSYDVKMKEKGDIPEGYSVSREKKERFSLILESASTNQTSMYLCASSLIAGEGNEQFFGPGTRLTVL.

J is TRBJ2-7 and V is TRBV6-1; 8 positions agree with TRBD2. V lost 1 base and J lost 3; bases outside the gene matches: 11. Per germline, CDR1 MNHNS and CDR2 SASEGT. The CDR3 covers 17 residues. In DNA form, the CDR3 reads TGTGCCAGCAGTGAAGGGATAGCGGGAAATCCCTTCTACGAGCAGTACTTC. It codes for CASSEGIAGNPFYEQYF.

V and J are TRBV11-2 and TRBJ1-2; 7 nucleotides align to TRBD1. Trimming took 5 bases from V and 6 from J; bases not matched to a gene: 24. Per germline, CDR1 SGHAT and CDR2 FQNNGV. The CDR3 loop spans 19 amino acids. DNA of the CDR3: TGTGCCAGCAGCGATCACATAAAGGGACAGTTTTCCCCACGCGATGGCTACACCTTC. This translates into CASSDHIKGQFSPRDGYTF.

This sequence joins TRBV19 and TRBJ2-1; 7 bases align to TRBD2. The CDR3 covers 15 residues. Per the germline V gene, CDR1 is LNHDA and CDR2 is SQIVND (reference sequence). J gave up 5 bases and V 3 bases, and 7 bases lay outside the gene matches. This CDR3 is CASSMPRTSNNEQFF. The DNA for the CDR3 is TGTGCCAGTAGTATGCCCCGGACTAGTAACAATGAGCAGTTCTTC.

Regarding this clone: A read error may produce the germline difference seen at one junction end. The CDR3 DNA follows: TGTGCTAGCAGCCTCCTCGAGGCGTACACCGGGGAGCTGTTTTTT. Its protein product is CASSLLEAYTGELFF. The chain combines TRBV7-7 with TRBJ2-2, with D uncertain. Germline loops: CDR1 SSHAT, CDR2 FNYEAQ (reference sequence). The CDR3 spans 15 residues.

This sequence joins TRBV6-1 and TRBJ2-1; 7 bases match TRBD2. The CDR3 is 16 residues long. CDR1 is MNHNS and CDR2 is SASEGT in the germline V gene. Unmatched junction bases numbered 11, after V lost 1 base and J lost 8 bases. The CDR3 is CASSEEDGRPGYEQFF. DNA of the CDR3: TGTGCCAGCAGTGAAGAGGACGGGAGGCCGGGCTATGAGCAGTTCTTC.

The chain links TRBV7-9 to TRBJ2-7; 7 bases are a match to TRBD1. The CDR3 is 15 amino acids. The J segment lost 7 bases and the V segment lost 4 bases, leaving 13 bases of the junction unmatched. CDR1 and CDR2 (germline): SEHNR, FQNEAQ (reference sequence). The chain's CDR3 is CASSSAYRAQGEQYF. CDR3 bases: TGTGCCAGCAGCTCGGCTTACAGGGCACAGGGGGAGCAGTACTTC.

The chain couples TRBV27 to TRBJ2-5; 9 nucleotides agree with TRBD1. This CDR3 contains 15 residues. Germline CDR1 MNHEY, CDR2 SMNVEV (reference sequence). V dropped 5 bases and J dropped 5; count of bases not matched to a gene: 9. The CDR3 region has the DNA TGTGCCAGCAGTCCGGGACAGGGAAATGCGGAGACCCAGTACTTC. The encoded protein is CASSPGQGNAETQYF.

V and J are TRBV25-1 and TRBJ1-1, with D unresolved. Between the trimmed V and J ends, which lost 7 bases and 4 bases, there was a span of 13 bases. Germline CDR1 MGHDK, CDR2 SYGVNS. This CDR3 has 13 amino acids. The CDR3, as DNA: TGTGCCAGCACGCGTCAGGCTTCCACTGAAGCTTTCTTT. It translates to CASTRQASTEAFF.

The chain links TRBV24-1 to TRBJ2-2; 9 bases agree with TRBD1. The CDR3 runs to 14 residues. Germline V CDR1 and CDR2: KGHDR, SFDVKD. V shed 7 bases and J 6 bases; nucleotides not matched to a gene: 5. The CDR3 sequence: CATRQGAAAGELFF. The CDR3 DNA reads TGTGCCACCAGACAGGGGGCTGCCGCCGGGGAGCTGTTTTTT.

The CDR3 nucleotides are TGTGCCAGCAGTTCCCTGGGGGGTGGAGGGAGGGTCGGCAATCAGCCCCAGCATTTT. Its protein product is CASSSLGGGGRVGNQPQHF. The rearrangement joins TRBV28 to TRBJ1-5, with D possibly TRBD1 on 5 matching bases. The CDR3 is made up of 19 amino acids. Germline V gene sequence: CDR1 MDHEN, CDR2 SYDVKM. V dropped 4 bases and J dropped 2 bases, with 24 bases sitting between them.

This clone was counted a few times. CDR3 nucleotides: TGCAGCGTTCTGGGCATCTTCTCCTACGAGCAGTACTTC. The encoded protein is CSVLGIFSYEQYF. J is TRBJ2-7 and V is TRBV29-1; no firm D call. This CDR3 is 13 amino acids long. V was pared by 5 bases and J by 0 bases, with 11 bases between. Germline CDR1 SQVTM, CDR2 ANQGSEA.

The J gene is TRBJ2-7, the V gene TRBV7-2; D is perhaps TRBD2 (7 bases). CDR1 SGHTA and CDR2 FQGNSA come from the germline V gene. This CDR3 has 15 amino acids. The V and J ends lost 5 bases and 5 bases respectively, with 19 bases between them. As DNA, the CDR3 is TGTGCCAGCAGCGTAAGGGGGAGGGTCGGGGACGAGCAGTACTTC. Translated, it gives CASSVRGRVGDEQYF.